This T cell receptor (beta chain) originates from a study of shared clonotypes between healthy human individuals. For this clone: The antigen remains undetermined.

Study-level results: Sequencing depth was expected to affect clonotype sharing among donors. Among the subsets, naive ones generally showed larger estimated richness than memory ones.

Each PCR replicate from the sorted subsets contained around 0.2 ug DNA, which is some 31,000 T cell genomes. Methods used by the authors: ImmunoSEQ sequences covered only the junction and lacked quality scores; filtering therefore differed. The data were produced by immunoSEQ multiplex PCR, yet TCRdb's version contains in-frame clones alone and is incomplete. The DNA gave D and trimming, while V, J and clone size come from that table. The top ten hold approximately 25% of the sample, which has fewer than 130,000 clones, 67% seen once. Source material: memory CD8+ T cells sorted from blood. Subset meaning: CD45RO+ cells pooled with CCR7-negative TemRA cells. The sequence derives from a woman aged 25 to 45 in good health.

CDR3 nucleotides: TGTGCCAGCAGCACCCAAAGACTAGCGGGAGGGGAGACCCAGTACTTC. This encodes CASSTQRLAGGETQYF. The chain uses TRBV5-6 and TRBJ2-5; TRBD2 aligns across 14 bases. Germline V gene lookup returns CDR1 SGHDT and CDR2 YYEEEE. J was trimmed by 5 bases and V by 4 bases; bases with no gene match: 7. CDR3 size: 16 residues.